A selection of T cell receptor beta chains follows, all from one sample in a study of T cells after yellow fever vaccination. TCRdb recomputed calls from the 5' RACE reads with MiXCR, one row per CDR3 protein. The sample lists 500,000 to 650,000 distinct CDR3 sequences, 13% seen once, with more than 12% in the top ten. This specimen was PBMCs, taken on the day of the yellow fever booster vaccination. The receptors were sampled from a man younger than 45 who received the YFV17D yellow fever vaccine. CDR3s include the opening cysteine and the closing phenylalanine or tryptophan. The D gene is left open where the match is weak. The listing skips clone size in some rows; elsewhere it reads once, few, many or a size class.

d_gene	abundance	v_gene	j_gene	CDR3nt	CDR3aa
.	few	TRBV7-9	TRBJ1-1	TGTGCCAGCAGCCCTCGTGAGGGTCGACCCCAGAACACTGAAGCTTTCTTT	CASSPREGRPQNTEAFF
TRBD2	.	TRBV5-1	TRBJ2-7	TGCGCCAGCAGGCGCGTCGTTAGCGGGAGGAACGAGCAGTACTTC	CASRRVVSGRNEQYF
TRBD2	many	TRBV20-1	TRBJ2-1	TGCAGTGCCGAACGGTCTAGCGGGAGTCCTGAGCAGTTCTTC	CSAERSSGSPEQFF
.	.	TRBV7-2	TRBJ2-2	TGTGCCAGCAGCTTAGTCGACTACCTGAACACCGGGGAGCTGTTTTTT	CASSLVDYLNTGELFF
.	.	TRBV6-5	TRBJ2-3	TGTGCCAGCACTTCCCTAAGTGACAGCACAGATACGCAGTATTTT	CASTSLSDSTDTQYF
TRBD2	.	TRBV7-9	TRBJ2-3	TGTGCCGGAAGCGGGAGAGGAGCAGATACGCAGTATTTT	CAGSGRGADTQYF
.	few	TRBV12-3/TRBV12-4	TRBJ2-3	TGTGCCAGCATGGAGACCGGGGATACGCAGTATTTT	CASMETGDTQYF
TRBD2	few	TRBV11-1	TRBJ2-1	TGTGCCAGCAGCTTAGGGTGGACTAGCTCAACCTACAATGAGCAGTTCTTC	CASSLGWTSSTYNEQFF
TRBD2	once	TRBV20-1	TRBJ2-2	TGCTGTGCTAGAGCCCCACGAGGTAGCGGGAGTCACACCGGGGAGCTGTTTTTT	CCARAPRGSGSHTGELFF
.	few	TRBV4-3	TRBJ2-1	TGCGCCAGCAGCCAAAGGCTTGGCGGGATCGAGCAGTTCTTC	CASSQRLGGIEQFF
.	many	TRBV12-3/TRBV12-4	TRBJ2-7	TGTGCCAGCAGCCGAGACAGGCTCTACGAGCAGTACTTC	CASSRDRLYEQYF
TRBD1	few	TRBV5-8	TRBJ2-7	TGTGCCAGCAGTTTTACCGGGACAGGGGGTCTGCAGTACTTC	CASSFTGTGGLQYF
.	few	TRBV29-1	TRBJ2-2	TGCAGCGTCTATCGCTATACCGGGGAGCTGTTTTTT	CSVYRYTGELFF
.	few	TRBV7-9	TRBJ2-5	TGTGCCAGCAATAATAGGGGCTTGGAAGAGACCCAGTACTTC	CASNNRGLEETQYF
TRBD2	.	TRBV29-1	TRBJ2-3	TGCAGCGTTGCCGGACTAGCGGGAGTGATCACAGATACGCAGTATTTT	CSVAGLAGVITDTQYF
TRBD1	few	TRBV3-1	TRBJ2-4	TGTGCCAGCAGCCTCCGACAGGGCCGGGAAGAAAACATTCAGTACTTC	CASSLRQGREENIQYF
TRBD1	few	TRBV7-2	TRBJ1-1	TGTGCCAGCACGACAGGGGGTAGTAACACTGAAGCTTTCTTT	CASTTGGSNTEAFF
TRBD1	.	TRBV27	TRBJ2-4	TGTGCCAGCAGTGGGGGACAGGGGCCCCACATTCAGTACTTC	CASSGGQGPHIQYF
TRBD1	.	TRBV5-1	TRBJ2-3	TGCGCCAGCAGCGACAGGGGGCGGACAGATACGCAGTATTTT	CASSDRGRTDTQYF
.	few	TRBV3-1	TRBJ2-2	TGTGCCAGCAGCCAACACGGGAAGCGGCTCACCGGGGAGCTGTTTTTT	CASSQHGKRLTGELFF
TRBD2	.	TRBV18	TRBJ2-5	TGTGCCAGCTCACCTTGGACTAGCCTCCAAGAGACCCAGTACTTC	CASSPWTSLQETQYF
.	.	TRBV3-1	TRBJ2-1	TGTGCCAGCAGCCAAGAACGGGGCGGCAGCGATGAGCAGTTCTTC	CASSQERGGSDEQFF
TRBD1	few	TRBV19	TRBJ2-5	TGTGCCAGTAGTAAGGACAGGGGGCTCATGGCAGAGACCCAGTACTTC	CASSKDRGLMAETQYF
.	.	TRBV2	TRBJ1-1	TGTGCCAGCAGTGAAAATGGGAAAGTCACTGAAGCTTTCTTT	CASSENGKVTEAFF
.	.	TRBV30	TRBJ2-2	TGTGCCTGGAGTATGACAGTGCCCGGGGAGCTGTTTTTT	CAWSMTVPGELFF
.	.	TRBV5-1	TRBJ2-5	TGCGCCAGCAGCTTCAGGGGACAACAAGAGACCCAGTACTTC	CASSFRGQQETQYF
.	.	TRBV2	TRBJ2-7	TGTGCCAGCACTCGGAGCAGCCACGAGCAGTACTTC	CASTRSSHEQYF
TRBD2	few	TRBV12-3/TRBV12-4	TRBJ2-7	TGTGCCAGCCTACACCTAGCGGGATCTGACGAGCAGTACTTC	CASLHLAGSDEQYF
TRBD1	few	TRBV5-1	TRBJ2-7	TGCGCCAGCAGCGTACAACAGGGGAACGCCTACGAGCAGTACTTC	CASSVQQGNAYEQYF
.	.	TRBV28	TRBJ2-1	TGTGCCAGCTCTACCCCGATAGGGGAGCAGTTCTTC	CASSTPIGEQFF
TRBD2	few	TRBV4-3	TRBJ2-2	TGCGCCAGCAGCCAAGGAAGCGGGAGGGCCACCGGGGAGCTGTTTTTT	CASSQGSGRATGELFF
TRBD2	.	TRBV10-3	TRBJ2-1	TGTGCCATCAGTGAGTCCATAGGGACTAGCAGGAATGAGCAGTTCTTC	CAISESIGTSRNEQFF
TRBD1	.	TRBV7-9	TRBJ2-5	TGTGCCAGCAGCTTATCCGGACAGGGGATGGAGACCCAGTACTTC	CASSLSGQGMETQYF
.	few	TRBV24-1	TRBJ2-4	TGTGCCCTTGGGTCGGGTGGGCATTACATTCAGTACTTC	CALGSGGHYIQYF
.	few	TRBV28	TRBJ1-2	TGTGCCAGCAGTTGGTCCGGGCTGGCCTATGGCTACACCTTC	CASSWSGLAYGYTF
TRBD2	.	TRBV5-4	TRBJ2-1	TGTGCCAGCAGTTATTCGGGAGGGGATGAGCAGTTCTTC	CASSYSGGDEQFF
TRBD1	few	TRBV5-1	TRBJ2-7	TGCGCCAGCAGCTTGGGACCCGACAGGGGGCCCTACGAGCAGTACTTC	CASSLGPDRGPYEQYF
.	once	TRBV4-3	TRBJ2-3	TGCGCCAGCAGCCAAGACCGTGGTGGCGGGTTCACGCAGTATTTT	CASSQDRGGGFTQYF
.	.	TRBV12-3/TRBV12-4	TRBJ1-1	TGTGCCAGCAGTTTCTCGGCGGCCACTGAAGCTTTCTTT	CASSFSAATEAFF
.	.	TRBV29-1	TRBJ2-1	TGCAGCGTTGGGGGGAGGGGACAGCTGCTTGAGCAGTTCTTC	CSVGGRGQLLEQFF
TRBD2	few	TRBV29-1	TRBJ2-7	TGCAGCGTTTTCGGACTAGCGGGAGTTTGGGAGCAGTACTTC	CSVFGLAGVWEQYF
TRBD1	.	TRBV5-1	TRBJ2-7	TGCGCCAGCAGCTTTCTGCAGGGGGCATACGAGCAGTACTTC	CASSFLQGAYEQYF
.	few	TRBV4-3	TRBJ2-7	TGCGCCAGCAGCCCTAAAGCTGGCGACGAGCAGTACTTC	CASSPKAGDEQYF